This T cell receptor beta chain is drawn from a study of lymphopenia after photon versus proton radiotherapy. With respect to this clone: Its target is unknown.

The study, taken as a whole, reports: In patients who died, overall survival fell as post-nadir TCR diversity dropped more. Photon-treated patients lost naive T cells and TCR diversity; proton-treated stayed stable.

Sequenced by immunoSEQ multiplex PCR; TCRdb stores in-frame clones only, minus some. Among 150,000 or so clones listed, approximately 86% were seen once. V lost 0 bases and J 1 base, leaving 8 bases between the germline ends. The CDR3 has 15 residues. Germline CDR1 SGDLS, CDR2 YYNGEE. This sample comprised peripheral blood, obtained from a patient treated with photon-based radiotherapy. This receptor was obtained from a middle-aged man with gastric cancer. The chain couples TRBV9 to TRBJ2-1, with D uncertain. The chain's CDR3 is CASSVGVTSYNEQFF. The DNA of the CDR3 is TGTGCCAGCAGCGTAGGTGTCACTTCCTACAATGAGCAGTTCTTC.